The sequence of this TCR beta chain was determined in a study of regulatory T cells in long-lasting Graves disease. Study observations and caveats: Persistent cases of Graves' showed reduced TCR diversity relative to newly diagnosed patients. Among persistent patients, a larger number of public clonotypes were shared (about 3,000) than among newly diagnosed patients (roughly 910).

Time point defined: persistent/refractory GD, antithyroid drugs over 5 years with positive TRAb. RNA from PBMCs was the source of the TCR library. The authors built TCR beta libraries using iRepertoire HTBI primers and Arm-PCR of CDR3 regions. TCRdb itself ran the multiplex PCR reads through MiXCR, one entry per CDR3 protein. The sample includes roughly 400,000 distinct CDR3 sequences, around 20% seen only once; the top ten take 13% to 15%. This clonotype was found a few times. The target antigen is unknown. V dropped 0 bases and J dropped 9 bases, with 14 bases sitting between them. The CDR3 contains 13 residues. Germline V gene sequence: CDR1 SQVTM, CDR2 ANQGSEA.

The receptor's source is a female donor with Graves disease. Specimen: peripheral blood mononuclear cells (PBMCs), collected when the disease was refractory, from a patient treated with antithyroid drugs. This chain uses TRBV29-1 with TRBJ1-1; tentative D call: TRBD1 (6 bases). CDR3 DNA: TGCAGCGTTGAAGATTTCCAGGGGATCCAAGCTTTCTTT. It codes for CSVEDFQGIQAFF.